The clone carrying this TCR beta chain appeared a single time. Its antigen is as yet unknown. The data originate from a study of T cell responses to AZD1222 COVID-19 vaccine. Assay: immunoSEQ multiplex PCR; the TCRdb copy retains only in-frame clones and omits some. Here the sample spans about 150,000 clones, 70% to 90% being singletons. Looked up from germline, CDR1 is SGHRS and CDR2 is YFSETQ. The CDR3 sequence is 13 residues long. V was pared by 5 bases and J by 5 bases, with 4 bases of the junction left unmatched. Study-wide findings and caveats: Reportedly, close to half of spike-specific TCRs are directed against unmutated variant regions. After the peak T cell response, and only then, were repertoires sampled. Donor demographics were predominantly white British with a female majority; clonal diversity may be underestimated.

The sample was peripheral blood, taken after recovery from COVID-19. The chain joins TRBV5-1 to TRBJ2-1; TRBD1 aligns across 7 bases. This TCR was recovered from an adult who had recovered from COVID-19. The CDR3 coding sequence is TGCGCCAGCAGTCGGGACAGCAACAATGAGCAGTTCTTC. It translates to CASSRDSNNEQFF.